This T cell receptor beta chain was recorded in a study of blood T cell repertoires in COVID-19. Turning to the study itself: The study drew acute and convalescent COVID-19 samples from the United States, Italy and Spain. The analysed material was cDNA or gDNA that came from T cells, B-cell-depleted T cells, or PBMCs.

CDR1 is LNHDA, CDR2 SQIVND, per germline (reference sequence). The CDR3 loop spans 16 amino acids. Trimming took 1 base from V and 5 from J, leaving 17 bases between them. Methods used by the authors: Reference gene primer amplification yielded estimated nucleated cell counts. TCRdb's table, derived via immunoSEQ multiplex PCR, lists solely in-frame clones and lacks some. V, J and clone size were drawn from that table, and D and trimming were deduced from the DNA. The repertoire holds 80,000 to 95,000 clones, 80% to 85% seen once, with about 45% in the top ten. V gene TRBV19 combines with J gene TRBJ1-2; possibly TRBD1 for D (6 bases). The clonotype was recovered from a man aged 80 or over with acute or convalescent COVID-19. Input material: peripheral blood. The CDR3 sequence: CASSIVASGVGYGYTF. CDR3 in DNA: TGTGCCAGTAGTATAGTGGCGTCAGGGGTGGGATATGGCTACACCTTC.